The sequence of this T cell receptor beta chain was determined in a study of blood T cell repertoires in COVID-19. V lost 8 bases to trimming and J lost 8 bases; unmatched junction nucleotides: 11. The germline V gene has CDR1 MNHEY and CDR2 SMNVEV (reference sequence). The CDR3 covers 16 residues. Some clones are missing from TCRdb's copy, which holds only in-frame ones; the method was immunoSEQ multiplex PCR. The repertoire holds just over 150,000 clones, with around 82% as singletons. The rearrangement links TRBV27 to TRBJ2-3; the match to TRBD2 covers 15 bases. Specimen: peripheral blood. The sequence came from a woman aged 40-49 years with COVID-19, enrolled during active disease. The CDR3 sequence is CASGPLGTSGRLTQYF. Written as DNA, the CDR3 is TGTGCCAGCGGGCCCCTCGGGACTAGCGGGAGGCTTACGCAGTATTTT.